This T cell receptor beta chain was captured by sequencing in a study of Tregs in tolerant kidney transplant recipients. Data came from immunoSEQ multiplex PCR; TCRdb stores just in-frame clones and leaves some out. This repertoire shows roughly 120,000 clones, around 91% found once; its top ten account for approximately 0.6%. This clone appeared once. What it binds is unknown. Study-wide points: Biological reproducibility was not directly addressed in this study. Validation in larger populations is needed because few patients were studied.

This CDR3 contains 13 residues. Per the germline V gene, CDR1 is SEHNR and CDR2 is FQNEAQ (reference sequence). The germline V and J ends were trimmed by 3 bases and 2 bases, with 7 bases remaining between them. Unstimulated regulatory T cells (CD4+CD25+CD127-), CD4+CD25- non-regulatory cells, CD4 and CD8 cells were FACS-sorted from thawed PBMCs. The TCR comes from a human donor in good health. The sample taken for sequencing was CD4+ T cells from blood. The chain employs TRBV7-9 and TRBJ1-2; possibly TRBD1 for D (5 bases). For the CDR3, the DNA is TGTGCCAGCAGCTTTAGGGGCAACTATGGCTACACCTTC. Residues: CASSFRGNYGYTF.